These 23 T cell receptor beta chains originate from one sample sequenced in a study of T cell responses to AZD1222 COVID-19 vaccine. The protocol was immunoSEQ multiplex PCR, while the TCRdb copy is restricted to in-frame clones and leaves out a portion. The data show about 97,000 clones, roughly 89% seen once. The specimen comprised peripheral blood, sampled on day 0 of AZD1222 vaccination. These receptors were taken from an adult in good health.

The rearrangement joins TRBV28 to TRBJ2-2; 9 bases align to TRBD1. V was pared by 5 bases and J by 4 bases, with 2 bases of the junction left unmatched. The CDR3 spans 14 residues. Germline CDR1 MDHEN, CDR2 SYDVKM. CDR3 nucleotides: TGTGCCAGCAGTACGGGACAGGGCACCGGGGAGCTGTTTTTT. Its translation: CASSTGQGTGELFF.

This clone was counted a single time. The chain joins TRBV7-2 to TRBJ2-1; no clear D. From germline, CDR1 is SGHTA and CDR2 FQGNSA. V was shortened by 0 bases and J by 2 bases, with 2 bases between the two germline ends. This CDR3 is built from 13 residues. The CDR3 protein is CASSLAAYNEQFF. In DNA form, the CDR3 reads TGTGCCAGCAGCTTAGCGGCCTACAATGAGCAGTTCTTC.

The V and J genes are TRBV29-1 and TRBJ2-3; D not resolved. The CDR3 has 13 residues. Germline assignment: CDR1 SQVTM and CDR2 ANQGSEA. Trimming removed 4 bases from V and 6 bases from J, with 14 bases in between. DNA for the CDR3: TGCAGCGTTGGAAGTGGTGAGGATGATACGCAGTATTTT. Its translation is CSVGSGEDDTQYF.

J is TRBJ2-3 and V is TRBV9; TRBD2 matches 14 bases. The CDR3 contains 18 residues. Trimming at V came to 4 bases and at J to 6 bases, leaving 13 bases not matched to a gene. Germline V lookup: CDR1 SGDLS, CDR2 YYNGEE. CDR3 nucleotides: TGTGCCAGCAGCCCTAGGACGACTAGCGGGGGGGCCTTGGATACGCAGTATTTT. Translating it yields CASSPRTTSGGALDTQYF.

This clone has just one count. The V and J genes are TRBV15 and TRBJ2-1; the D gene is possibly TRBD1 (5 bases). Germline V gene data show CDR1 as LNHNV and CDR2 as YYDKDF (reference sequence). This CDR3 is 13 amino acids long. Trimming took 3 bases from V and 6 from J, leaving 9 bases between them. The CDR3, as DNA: TGTGCCACCAGCAGCTCAAGGGGCAATGAGCAGTTCTTC. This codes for CATSSSRGNEQFF.

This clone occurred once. CDR3 sequence (DNA): TGCGCCAGCGGTGAGAACACCGGGGAGCTGTTTTTT. Translation: CASGENTGELFF. V and J are TRBV5-1 and TRBJ2-2; D is ambiguous. The CDR3 covers 12 residues. Germline V lookup: CDR1 SGHRS, CDR2 YFSETQ. The V end was cut by 7 bases, the J end by 1 base, with 5 bases between.

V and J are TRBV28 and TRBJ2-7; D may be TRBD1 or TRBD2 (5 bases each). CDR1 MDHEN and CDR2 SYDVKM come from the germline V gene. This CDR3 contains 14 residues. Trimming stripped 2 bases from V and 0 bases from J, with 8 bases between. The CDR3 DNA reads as TGTGCCAGCAGTTTAGGGGGTAGCTCCTACGAGCAGTACTTC. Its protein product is CASSLGGSSYEQYF.

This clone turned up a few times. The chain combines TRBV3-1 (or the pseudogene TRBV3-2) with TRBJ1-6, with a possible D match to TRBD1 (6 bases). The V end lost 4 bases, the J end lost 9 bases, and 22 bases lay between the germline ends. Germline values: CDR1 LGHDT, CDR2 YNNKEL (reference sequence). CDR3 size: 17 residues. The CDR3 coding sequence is TGTGCCAGCAGCCCTAGTTGGGGGGCAGGGCCGGGTTCACCCCTCCACTTT. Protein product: CASSPSWGAGPGSPLHF.

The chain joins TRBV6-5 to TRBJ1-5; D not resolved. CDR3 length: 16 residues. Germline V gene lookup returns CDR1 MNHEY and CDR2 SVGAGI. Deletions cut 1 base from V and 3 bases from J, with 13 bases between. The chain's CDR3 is CASSYFGGPHNQPQHF. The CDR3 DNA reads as TGTGCCAGCAGTTACTTTGGTGGCCCCCACAATCAGCCCCAGCATTTT.

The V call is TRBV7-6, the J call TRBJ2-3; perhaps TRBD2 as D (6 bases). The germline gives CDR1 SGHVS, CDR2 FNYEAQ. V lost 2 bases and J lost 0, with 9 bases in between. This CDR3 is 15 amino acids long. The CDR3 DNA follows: TGTGCCAGCAGCTTAACCGGGACTAGCACAGATACGCAGTATTTT. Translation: CASSLTGTSTDTQYF.

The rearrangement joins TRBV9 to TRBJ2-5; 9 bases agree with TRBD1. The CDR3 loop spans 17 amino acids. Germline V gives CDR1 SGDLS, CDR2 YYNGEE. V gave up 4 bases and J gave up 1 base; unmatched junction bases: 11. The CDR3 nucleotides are TGTGCCAGCAGCTTTCCATCGACAGGGGGGTCCCAAGAGACCCAGTACTTC. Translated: CASSFPSTGGSQETQYF.

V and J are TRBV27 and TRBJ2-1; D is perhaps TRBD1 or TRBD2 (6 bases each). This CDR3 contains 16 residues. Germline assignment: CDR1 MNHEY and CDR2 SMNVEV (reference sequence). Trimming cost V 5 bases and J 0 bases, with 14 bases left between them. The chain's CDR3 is CASSVWGASSYNEQFF. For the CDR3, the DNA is TGTGCCAGCAGTGTTTGGGGGGCCAGCTCCTACAATGAGCAGTTCTTC.

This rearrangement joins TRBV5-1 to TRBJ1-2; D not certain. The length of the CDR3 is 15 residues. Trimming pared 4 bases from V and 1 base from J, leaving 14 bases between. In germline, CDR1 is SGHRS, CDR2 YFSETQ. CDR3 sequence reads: CASSRVAANNYGYTF. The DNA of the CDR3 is TGCGCCAGCAGCCGAGTCGCCGCAAATAACTATGGCTACACCTTC.

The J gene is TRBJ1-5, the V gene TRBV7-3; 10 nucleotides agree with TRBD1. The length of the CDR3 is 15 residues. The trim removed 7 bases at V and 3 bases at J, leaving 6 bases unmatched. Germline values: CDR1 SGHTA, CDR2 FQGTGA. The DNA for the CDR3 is TGTGCCAGCATCTGGGACAGGGGACCCAATCAGCCCCAGCATTTT. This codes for CASIWDRGPNQPQHF.

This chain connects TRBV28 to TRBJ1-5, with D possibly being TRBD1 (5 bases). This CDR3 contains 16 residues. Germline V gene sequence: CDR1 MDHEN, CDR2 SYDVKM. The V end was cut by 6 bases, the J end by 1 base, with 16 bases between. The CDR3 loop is CASSQRHGGSNQPQHF. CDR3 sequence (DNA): TGTGCCAGCAGCCAACGACACGGGGGGAGCAATCAGCCCCAGCATTTT.

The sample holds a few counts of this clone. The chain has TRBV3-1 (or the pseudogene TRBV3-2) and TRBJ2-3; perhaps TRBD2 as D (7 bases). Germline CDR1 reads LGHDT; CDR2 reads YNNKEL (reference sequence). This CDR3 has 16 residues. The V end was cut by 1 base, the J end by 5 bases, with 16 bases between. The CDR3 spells CASSQAPGGGGDTQYF. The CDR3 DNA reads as TGTGCCAGCAGCCAAGCCCCCGGCGGGGGCGGAGATACGCAGTATTTT.

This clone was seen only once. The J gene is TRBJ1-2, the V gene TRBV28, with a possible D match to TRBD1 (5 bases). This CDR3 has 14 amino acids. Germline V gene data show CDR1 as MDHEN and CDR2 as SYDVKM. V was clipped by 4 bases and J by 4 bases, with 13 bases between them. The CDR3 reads CASSYEGSGYGYTF. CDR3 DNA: TGTGCCAGCAGTTACGAGGGGAGTGGCTATGGCTACACCTTC.

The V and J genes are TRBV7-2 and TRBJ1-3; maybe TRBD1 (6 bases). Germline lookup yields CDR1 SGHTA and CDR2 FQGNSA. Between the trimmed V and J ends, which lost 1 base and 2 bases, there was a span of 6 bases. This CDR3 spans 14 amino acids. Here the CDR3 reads CASSLDRAGNTIYF. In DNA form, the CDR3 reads TGTGCCAGCAGCTTAGACAGGGCTGGAAACACCATATATTTT. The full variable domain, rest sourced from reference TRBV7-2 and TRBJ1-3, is GAGVSQSPSNKVTEKGKDVELRCDPISGHTALYWYRQSLGQGLEFLIYFQGNSAPDKSGLPSDRFSAERTGGSVSTLTIQRTQQEDSAVYLCASSLDRAGNTIYFGEGSWLTVV.

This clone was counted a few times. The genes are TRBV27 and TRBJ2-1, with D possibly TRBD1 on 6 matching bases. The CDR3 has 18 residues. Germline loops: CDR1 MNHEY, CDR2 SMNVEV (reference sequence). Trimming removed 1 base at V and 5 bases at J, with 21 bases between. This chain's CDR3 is CASSLLAPGRGTNNEQFF. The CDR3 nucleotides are TGTGCCAGCAGTTTATTGGCCCCGGGAAGGGGGACAAACAATGAGCAGTTCTTC.

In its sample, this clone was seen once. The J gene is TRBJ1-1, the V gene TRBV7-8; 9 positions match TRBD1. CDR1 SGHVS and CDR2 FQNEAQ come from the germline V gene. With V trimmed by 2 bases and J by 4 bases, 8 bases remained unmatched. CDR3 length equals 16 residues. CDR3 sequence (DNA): TGTGCCAGCAGCTTAAACACAGGGGGCGGTGGCACTGAAGCTTTCTTT. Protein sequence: CASSLNTGGGGTEAFF.

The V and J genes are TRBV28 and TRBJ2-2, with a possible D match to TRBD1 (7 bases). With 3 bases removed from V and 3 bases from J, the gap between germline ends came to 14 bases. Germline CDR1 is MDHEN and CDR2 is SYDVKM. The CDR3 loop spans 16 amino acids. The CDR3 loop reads CASSLAGQSHTGELFF. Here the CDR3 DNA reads TGTGCCAGCAGTTTGGCGGGACAGAGCCACACCGGGGAGCTGTTTTTT.

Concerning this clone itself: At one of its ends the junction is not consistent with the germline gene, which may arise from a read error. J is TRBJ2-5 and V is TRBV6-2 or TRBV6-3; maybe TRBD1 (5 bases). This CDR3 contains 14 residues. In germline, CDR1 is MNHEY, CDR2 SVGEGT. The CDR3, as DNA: TGTGCCAGCAGTTATCCCAGGGTCCAAGAAACCCAGTACTTC. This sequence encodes CASSYPRVQETQYF.

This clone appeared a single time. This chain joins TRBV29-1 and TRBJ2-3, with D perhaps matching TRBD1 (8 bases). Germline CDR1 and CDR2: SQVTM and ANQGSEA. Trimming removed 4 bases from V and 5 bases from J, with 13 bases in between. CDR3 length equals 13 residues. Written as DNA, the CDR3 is TGCAGCGTTGGGTACAGGGGGGGAGATACGCAGTATTTT. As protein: CSVGYRGGDTQYF.